Sequencing of this TCR beta chain was carried out in a study of blood T cell repertoires in COVID-19. The germline V gene encodes CDR1 SNHLY and CDR2 FYNNEI. CDR3 length: 16 residues. Trimming stripped 4 bases from V and 1 base from J, with 15 bases between. Libraries were prepared by immunoSEQ multiplex PCR; TCRdb keeps only in-frame clonotypes and omits some of them. The sample has about 70,000 clones, around 86% seen once. The V gene is TRBV2, the J gene TRBJ2-3, with D tentatively TRBD2 (6 bases). The sequence came from a woman under 30 with acute or convalescent COVID-19. The source material was peripheral blood. The CDR3 DNA follows: TGTGCCAGCAGTGCAGGGAGGCTATCTGGCACAGATACGCAGTATTTT. It translates to CASSAGRLSGTDTQYF. The full variable domain, rest sourced from reference TRBV2 and TRBJ2-3, is EPEVTQTPSHQVTQMGQEVILRCVPISNHLYFYWYRQILGQKVEFLVSFYNNEISEKSEIFDDQFSVERPDGSNFTLKIRSTKLEDSAMYFCASSAGRLSGTDTQYFGPGTRLTVL.